The sequence of this T cell receptor (beta chain) was determined in a study of CD4 and CD8 cells across lung adenocarcinoma regions. The CDR3 has 15 amino acids. Trimming at V came to 7 bases and at J to 1 base, leaving 6 bases not matched to a gene. Germline V CDR1 and CDR2: SGHVS, FQNEAQ. One entry per CDR3 protein, called by TCRdb with MiXCR from the PCR reads. The table shows about 5,000 distinct CDR3 sequences, with 60% to 80% occurring only once. The V gene is TRBV7-8, the J gene TRBJ2-1; 8 bases map to TRBD2. The sample consisted of CD4+ T cells from the center of a lung tumor. The source of this sequence is a female donor with lung adenocarcinoma. The CD4 and CD8 labels of this study may be unreliable. CDR3 nucleotides: TGTGCCAGCACCAGTAGCGGGGCATCCTACAATGAGCAGTTCTTC. Its translation is CASTSSGASYNEQFF.